These 20 T cell receptor beta chains came from one sample sequenced in a study of cytomegalovirus exposure and HLA in healthy donors. Both 60 Vbeta primers and 13 Jbeta primers went into the PCR. TCRdb's copy holds only in-frame clones and misses some; the assay was immunoSEQ multiplex PCR. Counted here are some 120,000 clones, over 75% occurring once; the ten biggest clones make up 3.5% to 4%. The sequenced sample consisted of PBMCs. The receptors come from a human donor in good health.

This rearrangement joins TRBV5-4 to TRBJ2-1, with 9 bases aligning to TRBD2. The CDR3 sequence is 15 residues long. The junction had 10 bases not matched to a gene; V was cut back by 0 bases and J by 12 bases. Germline V lookup: CDR1 SGHNT, CDR2 YYREEE (reference sequence). CDR3 amino acids: CASSLDSGSDRGQFF. In nucleotides, the CDR3 is TGTGCCAGCAGCTTGGATAGCGGGAGTGATAGGGGGCAGTTCTTC. The whole variable domain, filled in from reference TRBV5-4 and TRBJ2-1, reads ETGVTQSPTHLIKTRGQQVTLRCSSQSGHNTVSWYQQALGQGPQFIFQYYREEENGRGNFPPRFSGLQFPNYSSELNVNALELDDSALYLCASSLDSGSDRGQFFGPGTRLTVL.

This clone has a handful of counts. The CDR3 reads CASSPGGSYEQYF. The CDR3 bases are TGTGCCAGCAGCCCTGGGGGGTCCTACGAGCAGTACTTC. The chain links TRBV11-3 to TRBJ2-7; maybe TRBD2 (6 bases). The V gene's germline CDR1 is SGHNT and CDR2 YENEEA. V shed 5 bases and J shed 1 base, with 9 bases lying between them. The CDR3 length is 13 residues.

The gene calls are TRBV12-5 and TRBJ2-5, with 10 bases lining up with TRBD2. Germline V gene lookup returns CDR1 LGHNT and CDR2 FRNRAP. With V trimmed by 3 bases and J by 2 bases, 3 bases remained unmatched. The CDR3 runs to 15 residues. CDR3: CASGFLAGAQETQYF. DNA for the CDR3: TGTGCTAGTGGTTTCCTAGCGGGAGCGCAAGAGACCCAGTACTTC.

This chain links TRBV2 with TRBJ2-5; possible D gene TRBD2, 7 bases. V lost 4 bases, J lost 4 bases, and 10 bases lay in between. Looked up from germline, CDR1 is SNHLY and CDR2 is FYNNEI. CDR3 length: 13 residues. CDR3 nucleotide sequence: TGTGCCAGCAGTGGGGGGGGCGGAGAGACCCAGTACTTC. Its translation is CASSGGGGETQYF.

This clone was found a few times. The chain employs TRBV9 and TRBJ2-1, with TRBD2 matching over 7 bases. Germline loops: CDR1 SGDLS, CDR2 YYNGEE. The CDR3 runs 17 residues. The J segment lost 7 bases and the V segment lost 0 bases, leaving 13 bases of the junction unmatched. As DNA, the CDR3 is TGTGCCAGCAGCGTAGTTGGAAGTGCGGGAGTAGTAAATGAGCAGTTCTTC. The encoded protein is CASSVVGSAGVVNEQFF.

For this clone: Germline is not matched at one junction end, which may reflect a read error. The gene calls are TRBV7-9 and TRBJ2-1; a weak D match, TRBD2 (6 bases). Germline V gene data show CDR1 as SEHNR and CDR2 as FQNEAQ (reference sequence). This CDR3 region has 15 residues. The CDR3 sequence is CASSIAGSSYNEQFF. CDR3 nucleotides: TGTGCCAGCAGCATAGCCGGGAGCTCCTACAATGAGCAGTTCTTC.

This rearrangement joins TRBV10-1 to TRBJ2-5, with 11 bases matching TRBD2. CDR1 is WNHNN, CDR2 SYGVQD, per germline (reference sequence). The CDR3 totals 16 residues. V lost 0 bases, J lost 2 bases, and 2 bases stayed unmatched. The chain's CDR3 is CASSESLAGGQETQYF. The DNA for the CDR3 is TGCGCCAGCAGTGAGTCCCTAGCGGGAGGTCAAGAGACCCAGTACTTC.

This clone is a singleton in its sample. The chain recombines TRBV7-6 with TRBJ2-5, with D possibly matching TRBD1 (6 bases). Trimming took 5 bases from V and 1 from J, leaving 11 bases between them. Germline CDR1 reads SGHVS; CDR2 reads FNYEAQ. The CDR3 is made up of 14 amino acids. In nucleotides, the CDR3 is TGTGCCAGCAGCATCGGGACAACCCAAGAGACCCAGTACTTC. As protein: CASSIGTTQETQYF.

This chain uses TRBV6-5 with TRBJ2-5; 8 bases agree with TRBD1. This CDR3 has 14 amino acids. In germline, CDR1 is MNHEY, CDR2 SVGAGI. Unmatched junction bases numbered 7, after V lost 5 bases and J lost 5 bases. The CDR3 region is CASSHRDRRETQYF. The CDR3 DNA reads as TGTGCCAGCAGTCACCGGGACAGGAGGGAGACCCAGTACTTC.

CDR3 amino acids: CASNGGDGYTF. The CDR3 nucleotides are TGTGCCAGTAATGGGGGGGATGGCTACACCTTC. The chain uses TRBV19 and TRBJ1-2, with D perhaps matching TRBD1 (5 bases). V dropped 7 bases and J dropped 6 bases, with 9 bases sitting between them. The CDR3 length is 11 residues. In germline, CDR1 is LNHDA, CDR2 SQIVND (reference sequence).

DNA of the CDR3: TGTGCCAGCAGCTTGAGAGGGAGGGCCGGAGATACGCAGTATTTT. Its protein is CASSLRGRAGDTQYF. The V gene is TRBV5-4, the J gene TRBJ2-3; 7 bases fit TRBD2. V lost 1 base, J lost 5 bases, and 7 bases stayed unmatched. Looked up from germline, CDR1 is SGHNT and CDR2 is YYREEE (reference sequence). The CDR3 is made up of 15 amino acids.

This sequence joins TRBV13 and TRBJ1-5; TRBD1 agrees at 7 bases. V lost 0 bases to trimming and J lost 4 bases; unmatched junction nucleotides: 3. The germline CDR1 and CDR2 sequences are PRHDT and FYEKMQ (reference sequence). The CDR3 runs 15 residues. The CDR3 DNA reads TGTGCCAGCAGCTTAGGTGGCAGGGGGAATCAGCCCCAGCATTTT. This translates into CASSLGGRGNQPQHF. Drawing the rest from reference TRBV13 and TRBJ1-5, the complete variable domain is AAGVIQSPRHLIKEKRETATLKCYPIPRHDTVYWYQQGPGQDPQFLISFYEKMQSDKGSIPDRFSAQQFSDYHSELNMSSLELGDSALYFCASSLGGRGNQPQHFGDGTRLSIL.

This clone has just one count. This chain connects TRBV7-3 to TRBJ2-7; 9 bases align to TRBD1. The length of the CDR3 is 13 residues. V shed 5 bases, J shed 6 bases, and the junction held 5 bases outside the gene matches. Germline-derived CDR1 and CDR2 are SGHTA and FQGTGA. The CDR3: CASSEGQGGEQYF. DNA of the CDR3: TGTGCCAGCAGCGAGGGACAGGGAGGCGAGCAGTACTTC.

This clone has a handful of counts. The chain uses TRBV2 and TRBJ2-3, with 8 bases identical to TRBD1. The CDR3 is 14 residues long. CDR1 is SNHLY and CDR2 is FYNNEI in the germline V gene. J lost 4 bases, V lost 6 bases, and 6 bases had no gene match. CDR3 sequence reads: CASRATGEADTQYF. DNA for the CDR3: TGTGCCAGCAGAGCGACAGGGGAGGCAGATACGCAGTATTTT.

This sequence joins TRBV4-1 and TRBJ1-3; 7 nucleotides match TRBD1. The CDR3 is 18 amino acids. Germline-derived CDR1 and CDR2 are MGHRA and YSYEKL. The trim removed 3 bases at V and 0 bases at J, leaving 11 bases unmatched. CDR3 sequence (DNA): TGCGCCAGCAGCCAGGAATTCGGAGGGGGCCGCTCTGGAAACACCATATATTTT. The encoded protein is CASSQEFGGGRSGNTIYF.

The chain carries TRBV21-1 and TRBJ2-7; the table's TRBD2 call for D was not verified on the DNA. TRBV21-1 is an annotated pseudogene. The CDR3 sequence is 13 residues long. The CDR3 DNA reads TGTGCCAGCAGCACCCCGTCCCTCTACGAGCAGTACTTC. It encodes CASSTPSLYEQYF.

This clone came up once. The chain is built from TRBV19 and TRBJ2-5; D is unresolved. This CDR3 region has 14 residues. Per germline, CDR1 LNHDA and CDR2 SQIVND (reference sequence). Trimming took off 5 bases at V and 4 bases at J, with 14 bases between the two ends. CDR3 nucleotides: TGTGCCAGTAGTCCTCGAGGAGTAGGAGAGACCCAGTACTTC. Its translation is CASSPRGVGETQYF.

The chain has TRBV10-3 and TRBJ1-2; D unclear. Germline loops: CDR1 ENHRY, CDR2 SYGVKD. CDR3 length: 17 amino acids. The ends were cut back, 6 bases at V and 3 bases at J, with 23 bases in the middle. CDR3 amino acids: CAISRRDREPVDYGYTF. In nucleotides, the CDR3 is TGTGCCATCAGCAGAAGGGATCGGGAACCAGTGGACTATGGCTACACCTTC.

This clone was observed once. This rearrangement joins TRBV5-1 to TRBJ2-1; perhaps TRBD2 as D (6 bases). Trimming removed 0 bases from V and 1 base from J, with 11 bases in between. This CDR3 has 16 amino acids. Germline V gives CDR1 SGHRS, CDR2 YFSETQ. DNA for the CDR3: TGCGCCAGCAGCTTGGATGGCGGGGCATCCTACAATGAGCAGTTCTTC. Protein sequence: CASSLDGGASYNEQFF.

As regards this clone: Germline is not matched at one junction end, which may reflect a read error. The rearrangement uses TRBV7-7 and TRBJ2-5; 11 positions match TRBD2. CDR3 length equals 16 residues. In germline, CDR1 is SSHAT, CDR2 FNYEAQ (reference sequence). The CDR3 loop reads CASSLEGLAALETQYF. In DNA form, the CDR3 reads TGTGCTAGCAGCTTAGAGGGACTAGCGGCCCTTGAGACCCAGTACTTC. Combining the CDR3 with reference TRBV7-7 and TRBJ2-5 gives the whole variable domain GAGVSQSPRYKVTKRGQDVTLRCDPISSHATLYWYQQALGQGPEFLTYFNYEAQPDKSGLPSDRFSAERPEGSISTLTIQRTEQRDSAMYRCASSLEGLAALETQYFGPGTRLLVL.